This paragraph reports one T cell receptor beta chain. This sample is part of a study of cytomegalovirus exposure and HLA in healthy donors. Across the whole study: The same platform as the approximately 670 first-cohort repertoires was used for the 120 or so validation repertoires, a later analysis reported.

This CDR3 region has 13 residues. Germline lookup yields CDR1 MNHEY and CDR2 SMNVEV (reference sequence). Trimming left V 4 bases short and J 9 bases short, with 13 bases between. Sequencing was performed with immunoSEQ multiplex PCR; in TCRdb, only in-frame clones are kept and a portion is missing. The sample has under 150,000 clones, 86% seen once. The J gene is TRBJ1-5, the V gene TRBV27, with D unresolved. This TCR derives from a man between 18 and 35 years old in good health and CMV-seronegative. Sequenced: PBMCs. In DNA, the CDR3 is TGTGCCAGCAGTTCTAGGAGGAGGAGGCCCCAGCATTTT. It specifies CASSSRRRRPQHF.